This T cell receptor (beta chain) was documented in a study of CXCR3-negative and CXCR3-positive naive CD8 T cells. Germline CDR1 reads LGHDT; CDR2 reads YNNKEL (reference sequence). The CDR3 extends over 14 amino acids. The authors prepared UMI-labeled TRB cDNA libraries by 5' RACE. From its re-call of the 5' RACE reads, TCRdb lists each CDR3 protein once, without DNA. This repertoire includes some 130,000 distinct CDR3 sequences. Every CD8+ T cell subset underwent triplicate sorting at some 280,000 cells apiece. The V gene is TRBV3-1, the J gene TRBJ2-5; TCRdb reports TRBD1, a call that lacks DNA to check it against. This clonotype originated in a human donor in good health. Some clones in this sample may be carry-over from other donors' samples. Sequenced sample: naive CXCR3- CD8+ T cells from blood. This sample's subset: CD45RO-CCR7+CD27+CD95- naive CD8+ T cells lacking CXCR3 (TNR3-). The CDR3 spells CASSQGQNQETQYF.